A single sample is the source of the 31 T cell receptor beta chains below, sequenced in a study of shared clonotypes between healthy human individuals. Assay used: immunoSEQ multiplex PCR; TCRdb lists only in-frame clones, some missing. The sample records some 2,100,000 clones, almost 96% being singletons. Sequenced: naive CD4+ T cells sorted from blood. As to subset: CD45RA+ positively selected. The receptors originated from a man aged 18 to 30 in good health.

This sequence joins TRBV6-5 and TRBJ1-4; D remains ambiguous. Deletions cut 2 bases from V and 0 bases from J, with 10 bases between. Germline CDR1 MNHEY, CDR2 SVGAGI. The CDR3 runs 16 residues. The CDR3 loop reads CASSYVSASTNEKLFF. As DNA, the CDR3 is TGTGCCAGCAGTTACGTTTCGGCGTCAACTAATGAAAAACTGTTTTTT.

This clone is a singleton in its sample. The chain recombines TRBV5-1 with TRBJ2-3, with D perhaps being TRBD1 or TRBD2 (5 bases each). V lost 4 bases to trimming and J lost 0 bases, with 12 bases between them. Germline CDR1 and CDR2: SGHRS and YFSETQ. The CDR3 has 15 residues. In DNA form, the CDR3 reads TGCGCCAGCAGCAGGGGACCCGCAAGCACAGATACGCAGTATTTT. Residues: CASSRGPASTDTQYF.

The V and J genes are TRBV5-1 and TRBJ2-2; possibly TRBD2 for D (5 bases). Germline V gives CDR1 SGHRS, CDR2 YFSETQ. The CDR3 is made up of 15 amino acids. V was cut by 5 bases and J by 5 bases, with 16 bases left in between. DNA of the CDR3: TGCGCCAGCAGATCCCAGCCCGAGGGAACCGGGGAGCTGTTTTTT. This sequence encodes CASRSQPEGTGELFF. Using reference TRBV5-1 and TRBJ2-2 for the parts outside the CDR3, the full variable domain is KAGVTQTPRYLIKTRGQQVTLSCSPISGHRSVSWYQQTPGQGLQFLFEYFSETQRNKGNFPGRFSGRQFSNSRSEMNVSTLELGDSALYLCASRSQPEGTGELFFGEGSRLTVL.

The chain carries TRBV5-1 and TRBJ2-7; TRBD2 might be the D (6 bases). Germline V lookup: CDR1 SGHRS, CDR2 YFSETQ. The V end lost 3 bases, the J end lost 2 bases, and 9 bases lay between the germline ends. This CDR3 contains 13 residues. The CDR3 region is CASSWGVPYEQYF. CDR3 DNA sequence: TGCGCCAGCAGCTGGGGGGTTCCCTACGAGCAGTACTTC.

The genes are TRBV5-1 and TRBJ1-4, with TRBD1 as a possible D gene (5 bases). The V end was cut by 0 bases, the J end by 7 bases, with 16 bases between. Germline CDR1 SGHRS, CDR2 YFSETQ. The CDR3 has 16 amino acids. Here the CDR3 DNA reads TGCGCCAGCAGCTTGGGGCCCTCAGGGTTTAGTGAAAAACTGTTTTTT. It specifies CASSLGPSGFSEKLFF.

This clone was recorded once. This sequence joins TRBV11-2 and TRBJ2-7, with D possibly TRBD1 on 6 matching bases. This CDR3 spans 15 amino acids. V lost 1 base, J lost 13 bases, and 23 bases lay in between. The V gene's germline CDR1 is SGHAT and CDR2 FQNNGV. Written as DNA, the CDR3 is TGTGCCAGCAGCTTAGGATACCAGGGGCCTGACAACATTTACTTC. It translates to CASSLGYQGPDNIYF.

This clone was seen just once. The CDR3 sequence is CASSPGRQLYEQYF. Here the CDR3 DNA reads TGTGCCAGCAGTCCAGGACGGCAGCTCTACGAGCAGTACTTC. The V and J genes are TRBV2 and TRBJ2-7; D is ambiguous. The V gene lost 5 bases and the J gene lost 3 bases, with 14 bases spanning the gap. CDR1 is SNHLY and CDR2 is FYNNEI in the germline V gene. This CDR3 is built from 14 residues.

This chain links TRBV5-4 with TRBJ2-6, with TRBD1 matching over 10 bases. V was pared by 1 base and J by 3 bases, with 7 bases of the junction left unmatched. The V gene's germline CDR1 is SGHNT and CDR2 YYREEE (reference sequence). This CDR3 is built from 18 residues. For the CDR3, the DNA is TGTGCCAGCAGCTTGAGGACAGGGGGATTTGGTGGGGCCAACGTCCTGACTTTC. Translated: CASSLRTGGFGGANVLTF.

A word on this clone: Other nucleotide sequences from this sample produce the same CDR3. The J gene is TRBJ2-7, the V gene TRBV5-1; 11 bases align to TRBD1. V shed 0 bases and J 4 bases; nucleotides not matched to a gene: 3. The CDR3 spans 15 residues. Germline V gene data show CDR1 as SGHRS and CDR2 as YFSETQ. The CDR3 region is CASSLAGTGGYEQYF. The DNA for the CDR3 is TGCGCCAGCAGCTTGGCCGGGACAGGGGGGTACGAGCAGTACTTC.

This clone was found once. The chain is built from TRBV28 and TRBJ1-6; weak D call: TRBD1 (5 bases). Trimming left V 5 bases short and J 6 bases short, with 17 bases between. The CDR3 is made up of 16 amino acids. CDR1 and CDR2 from the germline V gene are MDHEN and SYDVKM. CDR3 sequence: CASSPDPSGANSPLHF. CDR3 DNA: TGTGCCAGCAGTCCCGATCCCAGTGGGGCTAATTCACCCCTCCACTTT.

The CDR3 spells CASGLGGQGFNSPLHF. The CDR3 region has the DNA TGTGCCAGCGGTCTGGGGGGACAGGGTTTTAATTCACCCCTCCACTTT. The chain uses TRBV2 and TRBJ1-6; 9 bases are shared with TRBD1. This CDR3 is 16 amino acids long. Germline assignment: CDR1 SNHLY and CDR2 FYNNEI. With V trimmed by 8 bases and J by 6 bases, 11 bases remained unmatched.

Comments on this clone: Other DNA sequences in this specimen translate into the identical CDR3. The chain uses TRBV2 and TRBJ1-5; D unclear. Trimming cost V 3 bases and J 2 bases, with 8 bases left between them. This CDR3 region has 14 residues. Germline assignment: CDR1 SNHLY and CDR2 FYNNEI. The chain's CDR3 is CASSDRSGNQPQHF. The CDR3 bases are TGTGCCAGCAGTGATCGTTCGGGCAATCAGCCCCAGCATTTT.

The V call is TRBV2, the J call TRBJ2-5; D possibly uses TRBD1 or TRBD2 (6 bases each). CDR3 length equals 12 residues. Between the trimmed V and J ends, which lost 7 bases and 4 bases, there was a span of 10 bases. Germline V gene sequence: CDR1 SNHLY, CDR2 FYNNEI. CDR3 sequence reads: CASKGGGETQYF. CDR3 DNA: TGTGCCAGCAAGGGGGGTGGAGAGACCCAGTACTTC.

The chain uses TRBV10-3 and TRBJ1-5; D is uncertain. The ends were cut back, 10 bases at V and 0 bases at J, with 13 bases in the middle. The CDR3 consists of 14 residues. CDR1 is ENHRY and CDR2 is SYGVKD in the germline V gene. The CDR3 loop reads CATRESDSNQPQHF. In nucleotides, the CDR3 is TGTGCCACCCGTGAAAGTGATAGCAATCAGCCCCAGCATTTT.

The V call is TRBV5-1, the J call TRBJ2-3; D is tentatively TRBD1 or TRBD2 (6 bases each). V dropped 4 bases and J dropped 0 bases, with 12 bases sitting between them. This CDR3 contains 15 residues. Germline CDR1 SGHRS, CDR2 YFSETQ. The CDR3 reads CASSIGGSSTDTQYF. CDR3 DNA: TGCGCCAGCAGCATAGGGGGGTCTAGCACAGATACGCAGTATTTT.

V gene TRBV6-5 combines with J gene TRBJ1-1, with D tentatively TRBD1 (5 bases). The CDR3 consists of 15 residues. The germline gives CDR1 MNHEY, CDR2 SVGAGI. The germline V and J ends were trimmed by 6 bases and 2 bases, with 16 bases remaining between them. The CDR3: CASRWVTGGNTEAFF. In DNA, the CDR3 is TGTGCCAGCAGGTGGGTCACCGGGGGTAACACTGAAGCTTTCTTT.

This clone was picked up one time. The chain has TRBV12-5 and TRBJ2-3; D may be TRBD2 (6 bases). Trimming removed 5 bases from V and 4 bases from J, with 7 bases in between. Germline values: CDR1 LGHNT, CDR2 FRNRAP. The CDR3 is made up of 12 amino acids. CDR3 loop: CASGPGADTQYF. CDR3 nucleotide sequence: TGTGCTAGTGGTCCGGGAGCAGATACGCAGTATTTT. Together with reference TRBV12-5 and TRBJ2-3, the CDR3 gives the full variable domain: DARVTQTPRHKVTEMGQEVTMRCQPILGHNTVFWYRQTMMQGLELLAYFRNRAPLDDSGMPKDRFSAEMPDATLATLKIQPSEPRDSAVYFCASGPGADTQYFGPGTRLTVL.

CDR3 nucleotides: TGTGCCAGCAGCCCTGGGGGATTTAACACCGGGGAGCTGTTTTTT. This sequence encodes CASSPGGFNTGELFF. The chain uses TRBV6-1 and TRBJ2-2; D possibly uses TRBD1 or TRBD2 (5 bases each). V was pared by 6 bases and J by 2 bases, with 13 bases between. The CDR3 is 15 amino acids. The germline V gene encodes CDR1 MNHNS and CDR2 SASEGT.

The chain is built from TRBV18 and TRBJ1-2; D uncertain. The CDR3 has 15 residues. Germline values: CDR1 KGHSH, CDR2 LQKENI. V was cut by 4 bases and J by 3 bases, with 15 bases left in between. DNA for the CDR3: TGTGCCAGCTCACTCTCTAGGTTTGGAGACTATGGCTACACCTTC. Translation: CASSLSRFGDYGYTF.

The chain combines TRBV6-1 with TRBJ1-5; TRBD1 might be the D (5 bases). Germline CDR1 and CDR2: MNHNS and SASEGT. The CDR3 runs 14 residues. V lost 8 bases and J lost 0, with 11 bases in between. The CDR3 DNA follows: TGTGCCAGCGGGGCGGGGGATAGCAATCAGCCCCAGCATTTT. Translating it yields CASGAGDSNQPQHF.

The chain carries TRBV6-6 and TRBJ2-5; D ambiguous. Trimming pared 4 bases from V and 4 bases from J, leaving 4 bases between. Germline values: CDR1 MNHNY, CDR2 SVGAGI (reference sequence). The CDR3 is made up of 11 amino acids. This CDR3 reads CASSFGETQYF. CDR3 sequence (DNA): TGTGCCAGCAGTTTTGGAGAGACCCAGTACTTC.

The chain employs TRBV2 and TRBJ2-3; D gene unclear. CDR1 SNHLY and CDR2 FYNNEI come from the germline V gene. V was cut by 5 bases and J by 2 bases, with 17 bases left in between. The CDR3 is made up of 16 amino acids. The CDR3 spells CASSSGPKAITDTQYF. The CDR3 DNA reads as TGTGCCAGCAGTTCAGGACCGAAGGCAATCACAGATACGCAGTATTTT.

J is TRBJ2-7 and V is TRBV10-3; the D gene could be TRBD1 or TRBD2 (5 bases each). Germline CDR1 and CDR2: ENHRY and SYGVKD. The CDR3 is made up of 15 amino acids. Trimming cost V 11 bases and J 5 bases, with 25 bases left between them. CDR3 DNA: TGTGCCGCCGCCGGGTGGAGAGGGGTTGCGGACGAGCAGTACTTC. It yields the protein CAAAGWRGVADEQYF.

The chain recombines TRBV5-1 with TRBJ2-1, with 11 bases aligning to TRBD2. The CDR3 loop spans 15 amino acids. The germline V gene has CDR1 SGHRS and CDR2 YFSETQ. V was clipped by 3 bases and J by 9 bases; unmatched bases: 8. The CDR3 nucleotides read TGCGCCAGCAGCTATAGCGGGGGGGCCGGGAGTGAGCAGTTCTTC. Its translation: CASSYSGGAGSEQFF. The full variable domain, rest sourced from reference TRBV5-1 and TRBJ2-1, is KAGVTQTPRYLIKTRGQQVTLSCSPISGHRSVSWYQQTPGQGLQFLFEYFSETQRNKGNFPGRFSGRQFSNSRSEMNVSTLELGDSALYLCASSYSGGAGSEQFFGPGTRLTVL.

The chain uses TRBV7-9 and TRBJ2-3, with D possibly called TRBD1 or TRBD2 (5 bases each). V lost 5 bases, J lost 3 bases, and 15 bases lay in between. From germline, CDR1 is SEHNR and CDR2 FQNEAQ (reference sequence). This CDR3 has 15 residues. CDR3 protein: CASSESGTNTDTQYF. The CDR3 nucleotides are TGTGCCAGCAGCGAATCCGGGACCAATACAGATACGCAGTATTTT.

This sequence joins TRBV5-6 and TRBJ1-3; D is uncertain. The CDR3 has 14 residues. Germline CDR1 and CDR2: SGHDT and YYEEEE. The V and J ends lost 4 bases and 4 bases respectively, with 12 bases between them. The chain's CDR3 is CASSRKTAGNTIYF. CDR3 in DNA: TGTGCCAGCAGCCGCAAAACCGCCGGAAACACCATATATTTT.

Notes on this clone: Different DNA sequences within this sample yield the same CDR3. V and J are TRBV29-1 and TRBJ1-1; D gene ambiguous. V dropped 6 bases and J dropped 1 base, with 3 bases sitting between them. The CDR3 runs to 10 residues. Germline V gene lookup returns CDR1 SQVTM and CDR2 ANQGSEA. Here the CDR3 DNA reads TGCAGCGTGGGGAACACTGAAGCTTTCTTT. Amino acids: CSVGNTEAFF.

The CDR3 is CASSSPGIRNSPLHF. The CDR3 DNA is TGTGCCAGCAGTTCGCCCGGGATCCGGAATTCACCCCTCCACTTT. The chain recombines TRBV6-5 with TRBJ1-6; no firm D call. V lost 4 bases, J lost 7 bases, and 14 bases lay in between. CDR1 is MNHEY, CDR2 SVGAGI, per germline. This CDR3 spans 15 amino acids.

The chain carries TRBV7-2 and TRBJ1-1, with TRBD1 as a possible D gene (6 bases). The V end was cut by 5 bases, the J end by 4 bases, with 14 bases between. Germline V gives CDR1 SGHTA, CDR2 FQGNSA. The CDR3 consists of 14 residues. CDR3 coding DNA: TGTGCCAGCAGCCCATCGACAGGCAGCACTGAAGCTTTCTTT. Translating it yields CASSPSTGSTEAFF.

The chain is built from TRBV28 and TRBJ2-7; D is unclear. Deletions cut 4 bases from V and 3 bases from J, with 10 bases between. The germline CDR1 and CDR2 sequences are MDHEN and SYDVKM. The CDR3 is 13 residues long. The DNA of the CDR3 is TGTGCCAGCAGTTCTCTCTTCCACTACGAGCAGTACTTC. Translation gives CASSSLFHYEQYF.

The V call is TRBV5-1, the J call TRBJ2-1; TRBD2 matches 10 bases. CDR1 SGHRS and CDR2 YFSETQ come from the germline V gene. V lost 4 bases to trimming and J lost 2 bases; unmatched junction nucleotides: 9. The CDR3 consists of 17 residues. CDR3 region: CASSESTSGVAYNEQFF. The CDR3, as DNA: TGCGCCAGCAGCGAGTCCACTAGCGGGGTGGCCTACAATGAGCAGTTCTTC.